Following are 26 T cell receptor beta chains from one sample sequenced in a study of CXCR3-negative and CXCR3-positive naive CD8 T cells. 5' RACE that incorporated UMI labels was used to prepare the TRB cDNA libraries. TCRdb re-called the 5' RACE reads and shows each CDR3 protein once, DNA omitted. Recorded here are some 49,000 distinct CDR3 sequences; the top ten clones represent 2% to 3%. Sequencing was done on a sample of naive CXCR3- CD8+ T cells from blood. Regarding subset: CD45RO-CCR7+CD27+CD95- naive CD8+ T cells lacking CXCR3 (TNR3-). These receptors all come from a human donor in good health. Some clones in this sample may be carry-over from other donors' samples.

The chain links TRBV29-1 to TRBJ1-4; TCRdb proposes TRBD1, but this gene call is untestable without DNA. The germline V gene encodes CDR1 SQVTM and CDR2 ANQGSEA. This CDR3 is built from 14 residues. Here the CDR3 reads CSVPSGATNEKLFF.

J is TRBJ2-7 and V is TRBV20-1. Germline values: CDR1 DFQATT, CDR2 SNEGSKA (reference sequence). The CDR3 length is 12 residues. CDR3: CSAPDYSYEQYF.

The chain is built from TRBV7-9 and TRBJ1-5. The germline gives CDR1 SEHNR, CDR2 FQNEAQ (reference sequence). The length of the CDR3 is 14 residues. The CDR3 loop reads CASSHGGSNQPQHF. The full variable domain, its missing parts supplied by reference TRBV7-9 and TRBJ1-5, is DTGVSQNPRHKITKRGQNVTFRCDPISEHNRLYWYRQTLGQGPEFLTYFQNEAQLEKSRLLSDRFSAERPKGSFSTLEIQRTEQGDSAMYLCASSHGGSNQPQHFGDGTRLSIL.

The J gene is TRBJ2-1, the V gene TRBV5-5; TCRdb picks TRBD1, but there is no DNA to check that call. This CDR3 comprises 15 residues. Germline V gene data show CDR1 as SGHKS and CDR2 as YYEKEE (reference sequence). CDR3 loop: CASTGQGDIYNEQFF.

The rearrangement links TRBV29-1 to TRBJ2-7; TCRdb's D call, TRBD2, is unchecked because there is no DNA. CDR3 length: 18 residues. In germline, CDR1 is SQVTM, CDR2 ANQGSEA. CDR3 amino acids: CSVDGGQGTSGMGYEQYF.

J is TRBJ1-1 and V is TRBV29-1. This CDR3 is built from 12 residues. Germline values: CDR1 SQVTM, CDR2 ANQGSEA. The CDR3 protein is CSVEQDHTEAFF.

The CDR3: CSVEDLAGPNTGELFF. The chain uses TRBV29-1 and TRBJ2-2; there is no DNA to check the TCRdb D call of TRBD2. CDR1 is SQVTM and CDR2 is ANQGSEA in the germline V gene. The CDR3 extends over 16 amino acids.

The V gene is TRBV6-5, the J gene TRBJ2-5; TCRdb designates TRBD2, a call that cannot be tested without DNA. The CDR3 covers 14 residues. In germline, CDR1 is MNHEY, CDR2 SVGAGI. The CDR3 loop reads CASSYGTYQETQYF.

J is TRBJ2-1 and V is TRBV29-1; the D call of TRBD2 rests on TCRdb alone, since no DNA is present to check it. CDR1 is SQVTM and CDR2 is ANQGSEA in the germline V gene. The CDR3 has 14 amino acids. CDR3 sequence: CSSRLAGLENEQFF.

V is TRBV28 and J is TRBJ2-7; the TCRdb D gene call, TRBD1, has no DNA to confirm it. From germline, CDR1 is MDHEN and CDR2 SYDVKM. The CDR3 covers 15 residues. The CDR3: CASSLLTGPLYEQYF.

V and J are TRBV28 and TRBJ1-2. The CDR3 has 13 residues. The V gene's germline CDR1 is MDHEN and CDR2 SYDVKM. The CDR3 sequence is CASSLGLSMGYTF.

The rearrangement uses TRBV29-1 and TRBJ2-7; TCRdb designates TRBD2, a call that cannot be tested without DNA. This CDR3 has 15 amino acids. The V gene's germline CDR1 is SQVTM and CDR2 ANQGSEA. This chain's CDR3 is CSVPSSRTSSYEQYF.

The CDR3 reads CSVELAGYNEQFF. This chain connects TRBV29-1 to TRBJ2-1; there is no DNA to check the TCRdb D call of TRBD2. Germline loops: CDR1 SQVTM, CDR2 ANQGSEA. The CDR3 loop spans 13 amino acids.

The rearrangement links TRBV29-1 to TRBJ2-2. This CDR3 is built from 14 residues. Germline assignment: CDR1 SQVTM and CDR2 ANQGSEA. CDR3 amino acids: CSVEERPVTGELFF.

The V and J genes are TRBV6-2 or TRBV6-3 and TRBJ2-2; TCRdb selects TRBD1, and the lack of DNA leaves this call unchecked. Germline V gene lookup returns CDR1 MNHEY and CDR2 SVGEGT. The CDR3 runs 14 residues. CDR3 residues: CASNEGAYTGELFF.

This CDR3 reads CSAWTGVLDTQYF. The chain has TRBV29-1 and TRBJ2-3; there is no DNA to check the TCRdb D call of TRBD1. From germline, CDR1 is SQVTM and CDR2 ANQGSEA. The CDR3 totals 13 residues.

The V call is TRBV15, the J call TRBJ2-5; TCRdb's D call, TRBD2, is unchecked because there is no DNA. The CDR3 contains 15 residues. CDR1 is LNHNV, CDR2 YYDKDF, per germline (reference sequence). The chain's CDR3 is CATSRGLAVGETQYF.

The chain has TRBV15 and TRBJ2-3; without DNA, the TCRdb call of TRBD1 cannot be checked. Germline V CDR1 and CDR2: LNHNV, YYDKDF (reference sequence). This CDR3 has 14 residues. The CDR3 is CATSRGAGTDTQYF.

The chain has TRBV30 and TRBJ2-7; as DNA is missing, the TRBD2 call by TCRdb cannot be tested. Germline assignment: CDR1 GTSNPN and CDR2 SVGIG (reference sequence). The CDR3 sequence is 16 residues long. The CDR3 loop reads CAWSVGPSGFSYEQYF.

The V gene is TRBV4-1, the J gene TRBJ2-7; TCRdb gives TRBD2 as the D gene, but with no DNA this cannot be confirmed. Germline values: CDR1 MGHRA, CDR2 YSYEKL. CDR3 length: 15 residues. The CDR3 reads CASSPRASGAYEQYF.

The rearrangement uses TRBV29-1 and TRBJ2-5; the D gene TCRdb calls, TRBD1, cannot be checked with no DNA. The CDR3 length is 13 residues. Germline V gene lookup returns CDR1 SQVTM and CDR2 ANQGSEA. This CDR3 reads CSVEQGRRETQYF.

The chain links TRBV28 to TRBJ2-3; the D gene TCRdb calls, TRBD1, cannot be checked with no DNA. CDR1 is MDHEN and CDR2 is SYDVKM in the germline V gene. This CDR3 has 15 amino acids. CDR3 in amino acids: CASRADREATDTQYF.

The V call is TRBV29-1, the J call TRBJ2-1. Germline-derived CDR1 and CDR2 are SQVTM and ANQGSEA. This CDR3 has 15 residues. The CDR3 region is CSVELYDGPTDEQFF.

The chain links TRBV29-1 to TRBJ1-1; TCRdb picks TRBD1, but there is no DNA to check that call. The CDR3 runs to 13 residues. Germline CDR1 is SQVTM and CDR2 is ANQGSEA. The CDR3 reads CSVVGGSKAEAFF.

This chain links TRBV29-1 with TRBJ2-3; no DNA is available, so the TRBD2 call from TCRdb remains unchecked. The CDR3 has 16 amino acids. CDR1 and CDR2 (germline): SQVTM, ANQGSEA. CDR3 residues: CSVLAGGLPATDTQYF.

The chain is built from TRBV6-2 or TRBV6-3 and TRBJ2-5; TCRdb calls TRBD2, which cannot be checked without DNA. Germline lookup yields CDR1 MNHEY and CDR2 SVGEGT. The CDR3 spans 17 residues. The CDR3 reads CASLDPGGGLPGETQYF.